This T cell receptor (beta chain) emerged from a study of Ad26.COV2.S vaccination and SARS-CoV-2 variants. TCRdb's copy holds only in-frame clones and misses some; the assay was immunoSEQ multiplex PCR. The sample lists around 300,000 clones; 86% were seen once. The treatment was: over 15 received Ad26.COV2.S at low or high dose, single or two shots; about 5 received placebo; per-sample allocation not given. Sample collection was performed on day 63 after the first vaccine or placebo injection. There are 13 residues in the CDR3. Germline lookup yields CDR1 GTSNPN and CDR2 SVGIG (reference sequence). V was shortened by 2 bases and J by 0 bases, with 7 bases between the two germline ends.

The V call is TRBV30, the J call TRBJ1-1; D not resolved. The sequence was obtained from a person between 18 and 65 years old who received the Ad26.COV2.S COVID-19 vaccine or a placebo. The source was peripheral blood, collected in a trial of Ad26.COV2.S vaccine versus placebo. CDR3 nucleotide sequence: TGTGCCTGGAGTTCCCAAGTGAACACTGAAGCTTTCTTT. Its translation: CAWSSQVNTEAFF.